This T cell receptor beta chain was retrieved from a study of beta chain features in type 1 diabetes (dated by TCRdb to between 2018 and 2020). Turning to the overall study: Mean age, gender distribution, total cell number and subset yield were not different between patients and healthy donors. Regulatory and stem cell-like memory subsets were isolated from only 8 patients and about eight healthy donors, whereas naive and central memory subsets came from all 30 or so donors. A total of under 140,000,000 sorted cells were examined across all samples, and the number of cells per subset was strongly correlated with RNA yield. In the study, recently diagnosed type 1 diabetes patients and matched healthy donors were compared on the TCRB repertoires of their sorted circulating CD4+ T cell subsets. Overall study results and their limits: Type 1 diabetes patients showed a moderate but significant shortening of TCRB CDR3 length in all four CD4+ subsets. HLA sub-analyses involved small numbers of individuals, so any influence of HLA type on TCRB rearrangement remained unresolved. PCR might favor shorter templates, but patient and control samples were amplified and corrected together, so any skew would affect both groups equally. Sequencing cDNA rather than genomic DNA could over-represent highly expressing activated cells, although activation and CD3 levels did not differ between groups. At VDJ recombination sites, patients with type 1 diabetes made fewer insertions and deleted more nucleotides, a pattern implying thymic rearrangement abnormalities. The naive, central memory and regulatory TCRB repertoires appeared to resemble one another more closely among patients than among healthy donors.

The germline V gene sets CDR1 to SGHTA and CDR2 to FQGTGA. The CDR3, from cysteine to phenylalanine, totals 15 residues. This entry keeps only the CDR3 DNA: 45 bases, framed from base 1. Relative to germline, V is 5 bases shorter and J is 4 bases shorter, with 14 bases between their ends. To note about this clone: Its antigen is currently not known. The input lacks base qualities; no much larger clone sits a single base away.

A single peripheral blood draw of approximately 110 mL on average was collected from each donor into heparinised tubes. A BD FACSAria II was used to sort naive, central memory, regulatory and stem cell-like memory CD4+ T cells with a panel that included CD45RO, CCR7, CD25, CD127, CD95 and CD27. Every sorted population had a purity above 98%. Right away, PBMCs were isolated by Lymphoprep density gradient centrifugation and were stained directly, with no culture step. So that batch effects would be minimized, each experiment stained and sorted samples in pairs, pairing one healthy donor with one patient. The entire amount of isolated RNA was reverse transcribed using the High Capacity cDNA Reverse Transcription Kit, so the sequenced TCRB transcripts were expressed ones. Deep immunoSEQ sequencing was applied to naive, central memory and regulatory T cell samples, giving an average of around 3.4 million total reads per sample. Sorted cells were lysed in RLT buffer and RNA was extracted with DNase-treated RNeasy Micro or Mini kits, depending on cell number. Each cell subset was processed separately to prevent cross-contamination, with patient and healthy donor samples processed together. Using the immunoSEQ multiplex PCR, TCRB sequences were amplified from cDNA into 87-bp fragments spanning the CDR3 region. Sequencing of the amplicons was done on the Illumina HiSeq platform. For the original study's pipeline: PCR bias was computationally corrected using synthetic template baselines, reads within Hamming distance 2 were collapsed, and singletons that could not be merged were discarded. By aligning reads against IMGT, V, D and J genes, CDR3 length, and insertions or deletions at six rearrangement sites were assigned. Within each subset, clonotype counts were normalized to sorted cell number, and only after that were true diversity and Gini coefficients computed with the tcR R package. The overlap coefficient, calculated on TCRB nucleotide sequences, was used to measure repertoire sharing. TCRdb retrieved this table from immuneACCESS and kept in-frame rearrangements only. Not all clones are present; in checked studies, unresolved V genes account for under half, and no reason is known for the remainder. The DNA gave D and trimming, while V, J and clone size come from that table. Recorded for this sample are roughly 150,000 clones; about 8% of them occurred a single time. Of the sample, around 0.9% falls within the top ten clones.

The chain uses TRBV7-3 and TRBJ2-2; the D segment could be TRBD2, given 6 matching bases. The sample taken for sequencing was central memory CD4+ T cells from blood. This clonotype originated in a woman aged 40 to 50 with type 1 diabetes. The DNA sequence is TGTGCCAGCAGCCTCGGGACTCTGAGCACCGGGGAGCTGTTTTTT. Its translation is CASSLGTLSTGELFF.